This T cell receptor beta chain is from a study of persistence of HIV-infected CD4 T cells. At the level of the study: Donors had been on suppressive ART for a median of about 8 years.

This CDR3 spans 13 amino acids. Germline V gene data show CDR1 as SGHRS and CDR2 as YFSETQ. The ends were cut back, 2 bases at V and 3 bases at J, with 8 bases in the middle. This nonspecific control used anti-CD3/anti-CD28 bead stimulation of CD4+ T cells. Responding CD4+ T cells were sorted by upregulation of both CD40 ligand and CD69. Inclusion required CMV-positive serology and CD4+ counts above 400 cells/uL. Sequencing used immunoSEQ version 4 in survey mode. The assay was immunoSEQ multiplex PCR, and TCRdb's table has in-frame clones only and misses some. The sample carries about 45,000 clones, approximately 90% recorded once. Comment on this clone: As yet, its antigen is unknown.

The sequence came from an adult woman with HIV who was CMV-seropositive. The sequences come from CD4+ T cells sorted from PBMCs after approximately 19-hour stimulation, collected from a patient who received antiretroviral therapy. V usage is TRBV5-1 and J usage is TRBJ2-5; tentative D call: TRBD2 (6 bases). In nucleotides, the CDR3 is TGCGCCAGCAGCTTCGGGGGTAAAGAGACCCAGTACTTC. As protein: CASSFGGKETQYF.